This paragraph covers one TCR beta chain sequence. Its antigen is unknown. Base quality data are lacking; no much larger clone is found one base away. TCRbeta CDR3 regions were amplified from genomic DNA by means of the immunoSEQ Assay, a bias-controlled multiplex PCR. The study's processing was this. Within the assay, amplification of reference gene primers was used to estimate how many nucleated cells each sample contained. Sequence reads were collapsed and filtered to measure the absolute abundance of every unique TCRbeta CDR3 rearrangement. For each sample, productive Simpson clonality was calculated as the square root of Simpson's diversity index across productive rearrangements. Here the immuneACCESS table is served through TCRdb, limited to in-frame sequences with V and J called. Missing clones are a known gap in these copies; in checked studies unresolved V genes cover under half, and the rest lacks a known reason. V, J and clone size are those of that table, while D and trimming were read from the DNA. The sample records more than 200,000 clones, less than 85% of which are singletons. The ten biggest clones cover under 3% of the sample.

The data stem from a study of blood T cell repertoires in COVID-19 (dated by TCRdb to about 2020). Turning to the overall study: Samples covering the acute and convalescent phases of COVID-19 were provided by collaborators in the United States, Italy and Spain. The prospective study material was composed of cDNA or gDNA derived from T cells, B-cell-depleted T cells, or PBMCs. Deeply sampled blood TCRbeta repertoires from subjects exposed to, actively infected with, or recovered from COVID-19 were included in the dataset. The repertoires were released in a freely available public database intended as a resource for research on the immune response to SARS-CoV-2. The samples were drawn from the first 160 participants of the ongoing ImmuneRACE study and from more than 1,000 subjects provided by 6 global collaborators. A de-identified subject ID, COVID-19 status, age in years and sex were almost always included in the sample metadata. Where available, HLA class I and class II types were obtained from metadata supplied by the sample provider rather than from assay-based typing.

The paper as a whole reports these results and caveats: The amount of clinical and demographic metadata varied by source and participant and was provided uncurated.

The collaborating institutions used their own protocols to collect whole blood in K2EDTA tubes. For TCRbeta analysis, collaborators shipped samples in one of three forms: frozen whole blood, isolated PBMCs, or DNA extracted from either of those sample types. V and J are trimmed by 6 bases and 0 bases, and the gene matches miss 5 bases of the junction. Reading from cysteine to phenylalanine, the CDR3 counts 15 amino acids. Of all the DNA, just the CDR3 is kept, 45 bases in frame from base 1. The CDR1 and CDR2 encoded by the germline V gene (reference sequence) are SSHAT and FNYEAQ. The V and J segments used are TRBV7-7 and TRBJ2-3, with 8 central nucleotides matching TRBD2. Sequencing was performed on peripheral blood. This TCR was sampled from a woman in her 70s with active or convalescent COVID-19. The nucleotide sequence reads TGTGCCAGCAGTCCCGGGACTAGGAGCACAGATACGCAGTATTTT. Translated, it reads CASSPGTRSTDTQYF.